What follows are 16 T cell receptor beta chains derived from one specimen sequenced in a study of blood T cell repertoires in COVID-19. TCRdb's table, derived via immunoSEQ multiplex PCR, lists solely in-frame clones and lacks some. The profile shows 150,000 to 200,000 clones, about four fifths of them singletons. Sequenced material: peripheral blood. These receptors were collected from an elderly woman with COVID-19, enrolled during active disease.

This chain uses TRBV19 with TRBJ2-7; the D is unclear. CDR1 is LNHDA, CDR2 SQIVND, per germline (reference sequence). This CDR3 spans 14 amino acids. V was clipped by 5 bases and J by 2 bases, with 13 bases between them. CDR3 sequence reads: CASSSEIRAYEQYF. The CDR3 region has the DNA TGTGCCAGTAGTTCGGAGATTCGAGCCTACGAGCAGTACTTC. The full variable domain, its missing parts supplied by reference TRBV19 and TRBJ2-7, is DGGITQSPKYLFRKEGQNVTLSCEQNLNHDAMYWYRQDPGQGLRLIYYSQIVNDFQKGDIAEGYSVSREKKESFPLTVTSAQKNPTAFYLCASSSEIRAYEQYFGPGTRLTVT.

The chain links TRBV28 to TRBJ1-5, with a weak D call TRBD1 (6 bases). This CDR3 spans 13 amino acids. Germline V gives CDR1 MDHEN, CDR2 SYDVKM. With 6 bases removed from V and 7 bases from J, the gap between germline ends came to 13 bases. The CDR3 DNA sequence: TGTGCCAGCAGCTGGACCCAGGGGCAGCCCCAGCATTTT. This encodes CASSWTQGQPQHF.

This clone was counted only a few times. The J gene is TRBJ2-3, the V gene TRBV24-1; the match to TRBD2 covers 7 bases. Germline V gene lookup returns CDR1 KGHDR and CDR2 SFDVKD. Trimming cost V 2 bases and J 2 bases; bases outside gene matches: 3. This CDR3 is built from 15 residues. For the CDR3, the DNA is TGTGCCACCAGTGATTGGCTAGCGGCCACAGATACGCAGTATTTT. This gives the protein CATSDWLAATDTQYF.

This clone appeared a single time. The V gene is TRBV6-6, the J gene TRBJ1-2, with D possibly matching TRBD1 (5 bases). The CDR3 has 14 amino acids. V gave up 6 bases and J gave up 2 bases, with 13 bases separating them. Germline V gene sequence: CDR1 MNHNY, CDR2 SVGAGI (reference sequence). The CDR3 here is CASRTSRGNYGYTF. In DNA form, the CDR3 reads TGTGCCAGCAGGACCAGCCGGGGGAACTATGGCTACACCTTC.

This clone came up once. The CDR3 bases are TGTGCCAGCAGCTTAGGTAGTGGAATGCACAGCCCATACGAGCAGTACTTC. It specifies CASSLGSGMHSPYEQYF. The chain joins TRBV11-3 to TRBJ2-7; D gene uncertain. With 1 base removed from V and 4 bases from J, the gap between germline ends came to 20 bases. This CDR3 has 17 residues. CDR1 is SGHNT, CDR2 YENEEA, per germline. The full variable domain, its missing parts supplied by reference TRBV11-3 and TRBJ2-7, is EAGVVQSPRYKIIEKKQPVAFWCNPISGHNTLYWYLQNLGQGPELLIRYENEEAVDDSQLPKDRFSAERLKGVDSTLKIQPAELGDSAVYLCASSLGSGMHSPYEQYFGPGTRLTVT.

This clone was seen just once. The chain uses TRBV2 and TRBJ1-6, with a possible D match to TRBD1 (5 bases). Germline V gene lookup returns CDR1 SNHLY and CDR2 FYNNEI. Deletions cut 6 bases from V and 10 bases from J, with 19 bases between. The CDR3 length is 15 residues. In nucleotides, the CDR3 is TGTGCCAGCAGGGCTAATCAGGGTAGTTACTCACCCCTCCACTTT. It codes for CASRANQGSYSPLHF.

CDR3 protein: CASSLVGGLGEQYF. CDR3 in DNA: TGTGCCAGCAGCTTAGTCGGGGGGCTCGGCGAGCAGTACTTC. This sequence joins TRBV11-2 and TRBJ2-7; D is possibly TRBD2 (7 bases). CDR3 length: 14 amino acids. Germline CDR1 and CDR2: SGHAT and FQNNGV. Trimming cost V 1 base and J 6 bases, with 13 bases left between them.

CDR3 sequence reads: CASSTETGLYGYTF. CDR3 DNA: TGCGCCAGCAGCACGGAGACAGGGCTGTATGGCTACACCTTC. V is TRBV5-1 and J is TRBJ1-2; 7 nucleotides line up with TRBD1. Germline V gene sequence: CDR1 SGHRS, CDR2 YFSETQ. V gave up 4 bases and J gave up 5 bases; unmatched junction bases: 8. This CDR3 contains 14 residues. Complete variable domain (other parts from reference TRBV5-1 and TRBJ1-2): KAGVTQTPRYLIKTRGQQVTLSCSPISGHRSVSWYQQTPGQGLQFLFEYFSETQRNKGNFPGRFSGRQFSNSRSEMNVSTLELGDSALYLCASSTETGLYGYTFGSGTRLTVV.

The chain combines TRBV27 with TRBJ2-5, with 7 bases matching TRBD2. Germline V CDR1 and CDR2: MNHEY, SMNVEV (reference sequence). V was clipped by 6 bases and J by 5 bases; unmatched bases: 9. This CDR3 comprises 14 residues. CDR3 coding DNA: TGTGCCAGCAGGGAGGTCGCGGGGGACGAGACCCAGTACTTC. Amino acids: CASREVAGDETQYF.

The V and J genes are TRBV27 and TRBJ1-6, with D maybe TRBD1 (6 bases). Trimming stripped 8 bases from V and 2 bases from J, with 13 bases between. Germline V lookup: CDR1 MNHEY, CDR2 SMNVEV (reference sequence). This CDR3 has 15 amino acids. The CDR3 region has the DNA TGTGCCAGCGCGCCACGGACAGCCTATAATTCACCCCTCCACTTT. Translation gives CASAPRTAYNSPLHF.

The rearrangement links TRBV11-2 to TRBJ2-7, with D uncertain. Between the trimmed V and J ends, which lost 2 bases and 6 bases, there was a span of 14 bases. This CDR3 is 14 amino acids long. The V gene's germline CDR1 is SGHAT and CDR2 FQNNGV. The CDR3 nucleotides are TGTGCCAGCAGCTTAATCCGGCCCTGGGCCGAGCAGTACTTC. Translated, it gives CASSLIRPWAEQYF.

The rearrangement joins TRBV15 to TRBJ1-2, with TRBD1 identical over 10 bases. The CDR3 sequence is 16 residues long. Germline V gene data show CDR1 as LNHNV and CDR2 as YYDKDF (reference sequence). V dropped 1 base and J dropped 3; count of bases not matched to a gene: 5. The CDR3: CATSRVWTGGDYGYTF. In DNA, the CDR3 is TGTGCCACCAGCAGAGTATGGACAGGGGGGGACTATGGCTACACCTTC.

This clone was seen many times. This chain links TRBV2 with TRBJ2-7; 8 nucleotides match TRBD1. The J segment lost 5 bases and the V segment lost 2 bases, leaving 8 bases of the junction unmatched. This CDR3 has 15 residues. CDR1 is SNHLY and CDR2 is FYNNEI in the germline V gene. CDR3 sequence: CASSEQGQGADEQYF. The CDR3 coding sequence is TGTGCCAGCAGTGAACAGGGGCAGGGGGCGGACGAGCAGTACTTC.

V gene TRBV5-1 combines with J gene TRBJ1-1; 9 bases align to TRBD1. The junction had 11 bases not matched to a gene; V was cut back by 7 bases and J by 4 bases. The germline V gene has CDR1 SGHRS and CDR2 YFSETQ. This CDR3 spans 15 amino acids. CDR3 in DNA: TGCGCCAGCGGCCCACTACAGGGGGCCGGCACTGAAGCTTTCTTT. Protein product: CASGPLQGAGTEAFF.

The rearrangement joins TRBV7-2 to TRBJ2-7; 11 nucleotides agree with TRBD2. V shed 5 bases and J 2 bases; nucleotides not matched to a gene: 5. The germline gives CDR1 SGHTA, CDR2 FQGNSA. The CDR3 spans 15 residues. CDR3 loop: CASSHRLAGTYEQYF. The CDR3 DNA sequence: TGTGCCAGCAGCCACCGACTAGCGGGGACCTACGAGCAGTACTTC.

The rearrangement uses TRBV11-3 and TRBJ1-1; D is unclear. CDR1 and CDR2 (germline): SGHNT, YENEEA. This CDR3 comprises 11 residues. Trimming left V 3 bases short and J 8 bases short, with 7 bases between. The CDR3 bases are TGTGCCAGCAGCTTCGTCGGGGAAGCTTTCTTT. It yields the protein CASSFVGEAFF.